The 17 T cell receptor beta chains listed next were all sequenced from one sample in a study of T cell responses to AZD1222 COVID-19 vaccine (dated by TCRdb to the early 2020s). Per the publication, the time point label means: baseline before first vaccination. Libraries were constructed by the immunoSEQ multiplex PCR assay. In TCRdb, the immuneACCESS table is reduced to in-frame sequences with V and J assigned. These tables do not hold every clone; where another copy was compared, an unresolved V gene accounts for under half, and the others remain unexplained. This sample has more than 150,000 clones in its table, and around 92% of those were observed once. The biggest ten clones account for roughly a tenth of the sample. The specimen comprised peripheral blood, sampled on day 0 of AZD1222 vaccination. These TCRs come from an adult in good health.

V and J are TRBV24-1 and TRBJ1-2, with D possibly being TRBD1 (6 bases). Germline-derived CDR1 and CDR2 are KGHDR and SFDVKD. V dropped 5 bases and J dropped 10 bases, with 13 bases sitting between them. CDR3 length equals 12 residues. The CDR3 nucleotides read TGTGCCACCAGTGTCGCACAGGGTGACTACACCTTC. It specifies CATSVAQGDYTF.

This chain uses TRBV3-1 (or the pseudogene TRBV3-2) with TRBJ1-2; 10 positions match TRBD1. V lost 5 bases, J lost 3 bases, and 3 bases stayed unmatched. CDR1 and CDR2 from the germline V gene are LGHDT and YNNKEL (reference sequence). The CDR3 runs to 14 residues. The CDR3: CASSAGTGDYGYTF. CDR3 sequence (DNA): TGTGCCAGCAGCGCCGGGACAGGGGACTATGGCTACACCTTC.

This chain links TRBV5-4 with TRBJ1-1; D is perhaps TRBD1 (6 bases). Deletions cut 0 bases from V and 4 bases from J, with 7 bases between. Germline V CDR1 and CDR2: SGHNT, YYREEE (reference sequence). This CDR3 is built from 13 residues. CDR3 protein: CASSLGGATEAFF. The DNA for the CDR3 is TGTGCCAGCAGCTTGGGGGGGGCCACTGAAGCTTTCTTT.

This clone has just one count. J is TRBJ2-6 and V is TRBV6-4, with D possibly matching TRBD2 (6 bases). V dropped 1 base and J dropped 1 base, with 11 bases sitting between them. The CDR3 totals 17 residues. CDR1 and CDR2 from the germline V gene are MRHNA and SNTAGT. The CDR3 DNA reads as TGTGCCAGCAGTGACTTTCCAAGCGGGTCTGGGGCCAACGTCCTGACTTTC. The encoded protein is CASSDFPSGSGANVLTF.

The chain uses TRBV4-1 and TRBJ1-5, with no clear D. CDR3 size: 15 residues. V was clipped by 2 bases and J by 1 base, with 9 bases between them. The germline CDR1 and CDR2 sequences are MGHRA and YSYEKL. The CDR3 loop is CASSQTGRSNQPQHF. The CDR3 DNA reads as TGCGCCAGCAGCCAAACGGGAAGGAGCAATCAGCCCCAGCATTTT.

The CDR3 reads CASSSHRTIGEQFF. CDR3 DNA: TGTGCCAGCAGCTCCCACCGGACAATAGGGGAGCAGTTCTTC. The chain recombines TRBV9 with TRBJ2-1, with D possibly being TRBD1 (5 bases). The germline V and J ends were trimmed by 4 bases and 10 bases, with 18 bases remaining between them. The CDR3 consists of 14 residues. Germline loops: CDR1 SGDLS, CDR2 YYNGEE. The entire variable domain, with the rest obtained from reference TRBV9 and TRBJ2-1, is as follows: DSGVTQTPKHLITATGQRVTLRCSPRSGDLSVYWYQQSLDQGLQFLIQYYNGEERAKGNILERFSAQQFPDLHSELNLSSLELGDSALYFCASSSHRTIGEQFFGPGTRLTVL.

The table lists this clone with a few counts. CDR3: CASSLYREASYEQYF. As DNA, the CDR3 is TGTGCCAGCAGTTTATATCGGGAGGCCTCCTACGAGCAGTACTTC. The rearrangement links TRBV27 to TRBJ2-7, with 7 bases lining up with TRBD2. V lost 1 base to trimming and J lost 0 bases; unmatched junction nucleotides: 3. Germline CDR1 and CDR2: MNHEY and SMNVEV (reference sequence). This CDR3 is built from 15 residues.

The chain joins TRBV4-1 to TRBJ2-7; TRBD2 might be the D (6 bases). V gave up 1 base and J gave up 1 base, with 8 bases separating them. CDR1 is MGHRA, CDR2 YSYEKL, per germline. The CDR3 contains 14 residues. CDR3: CASSQVAGSYEQYV. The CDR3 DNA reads TGCGCCAGCAGCCAAGTGGCGGGGTCCTACGAGCAGTACGTC.

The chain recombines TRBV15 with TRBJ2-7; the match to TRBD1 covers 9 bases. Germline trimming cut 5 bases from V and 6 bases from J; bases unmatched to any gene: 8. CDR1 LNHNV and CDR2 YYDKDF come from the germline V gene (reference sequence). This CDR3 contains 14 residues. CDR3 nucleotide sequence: TGTGCCACCAGCCTGGGACAGGGTATAGGCGAGCAGTACGTC. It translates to CATSLGQGIGEQYV.

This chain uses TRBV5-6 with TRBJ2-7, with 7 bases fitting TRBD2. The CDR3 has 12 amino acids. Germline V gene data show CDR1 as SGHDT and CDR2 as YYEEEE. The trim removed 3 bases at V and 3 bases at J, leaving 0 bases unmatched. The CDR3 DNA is TGTGCCAGCAGCTCGGGGGGCTACGAGCAGTACGTC. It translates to CASSSGGYEQYV.

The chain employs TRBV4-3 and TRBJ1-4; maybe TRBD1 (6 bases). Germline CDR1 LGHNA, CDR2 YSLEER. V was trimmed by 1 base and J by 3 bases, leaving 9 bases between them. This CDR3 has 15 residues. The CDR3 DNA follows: TGCGCCAGCAGCCAAGTAGGGGGTGCTAATGAAAAACTGTTTTTT. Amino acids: CASSQVGGANEKLFF.

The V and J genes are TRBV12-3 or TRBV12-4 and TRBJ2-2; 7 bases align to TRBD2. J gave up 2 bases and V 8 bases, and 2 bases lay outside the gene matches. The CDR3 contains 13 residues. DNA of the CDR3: TGTGCCAGCGGGAGGGTCAACACCGGGGAGCTGTTTTTT. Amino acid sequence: CASGRVNTGELFF.

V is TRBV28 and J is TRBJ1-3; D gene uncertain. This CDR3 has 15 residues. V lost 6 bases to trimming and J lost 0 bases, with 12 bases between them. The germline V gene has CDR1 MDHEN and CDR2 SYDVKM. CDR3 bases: TGTGCCAGCAGCCCCGTGAGGAGCTCTGGAAACACCATATATTTT. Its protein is CASSPVRSSGNTIYF.

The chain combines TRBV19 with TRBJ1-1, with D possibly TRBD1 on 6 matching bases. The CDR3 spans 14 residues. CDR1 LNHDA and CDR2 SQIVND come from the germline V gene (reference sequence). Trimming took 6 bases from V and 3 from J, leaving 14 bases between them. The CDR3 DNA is TGTGCCAGTAGCCCGGCAGGGGTTTACACTGAAGCTTTCTTT. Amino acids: CASSPAGVYTEAFF.

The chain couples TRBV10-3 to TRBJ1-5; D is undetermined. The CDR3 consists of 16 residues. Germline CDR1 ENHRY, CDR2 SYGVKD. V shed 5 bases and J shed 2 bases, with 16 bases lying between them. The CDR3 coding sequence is TGTGCCATCAGTTCCGGGGTTCTTGGGGGCAATCAGCCCCAGCATTTT. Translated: CAISSGVLGGNQPQHF.

The CDR3 sequence: CSVTDSPSEAFF. The CDR3 DNA is TGCAGCGTTACGGACAGTCCCTCTGAAGCTTTCTTT. The rearrangement uses TRBV29-1 and TRBJ1-1; D may be TRBD1 (6 bases). Germline values: CDR1 SQVTM, CDR2 ANQGSEA. CDR3 length: 12 amino acids. V was cut by 5 bases and J by 6 bases, with 13 bases left in between.

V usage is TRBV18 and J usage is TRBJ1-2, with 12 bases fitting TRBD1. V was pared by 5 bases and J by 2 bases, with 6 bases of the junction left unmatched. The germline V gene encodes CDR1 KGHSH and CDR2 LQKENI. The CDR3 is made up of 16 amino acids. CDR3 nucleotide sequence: TGTGCCAGCTCATCGCCGGGACAGGGGGCGAACTATGGCTACACCTTC. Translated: CASSSPGQGANYGYTF. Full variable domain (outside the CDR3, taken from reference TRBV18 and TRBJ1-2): NAGVMQNPRHLVRRRGQEARLRCSPMKGHSHVYWYRQLPEEGLKFMVYLQKENIIDESGMPKERFSAEFPKEGPSILRIQQVVRGDSAAYFCASSSPGQGANYGYTFGSGTRLTVV.